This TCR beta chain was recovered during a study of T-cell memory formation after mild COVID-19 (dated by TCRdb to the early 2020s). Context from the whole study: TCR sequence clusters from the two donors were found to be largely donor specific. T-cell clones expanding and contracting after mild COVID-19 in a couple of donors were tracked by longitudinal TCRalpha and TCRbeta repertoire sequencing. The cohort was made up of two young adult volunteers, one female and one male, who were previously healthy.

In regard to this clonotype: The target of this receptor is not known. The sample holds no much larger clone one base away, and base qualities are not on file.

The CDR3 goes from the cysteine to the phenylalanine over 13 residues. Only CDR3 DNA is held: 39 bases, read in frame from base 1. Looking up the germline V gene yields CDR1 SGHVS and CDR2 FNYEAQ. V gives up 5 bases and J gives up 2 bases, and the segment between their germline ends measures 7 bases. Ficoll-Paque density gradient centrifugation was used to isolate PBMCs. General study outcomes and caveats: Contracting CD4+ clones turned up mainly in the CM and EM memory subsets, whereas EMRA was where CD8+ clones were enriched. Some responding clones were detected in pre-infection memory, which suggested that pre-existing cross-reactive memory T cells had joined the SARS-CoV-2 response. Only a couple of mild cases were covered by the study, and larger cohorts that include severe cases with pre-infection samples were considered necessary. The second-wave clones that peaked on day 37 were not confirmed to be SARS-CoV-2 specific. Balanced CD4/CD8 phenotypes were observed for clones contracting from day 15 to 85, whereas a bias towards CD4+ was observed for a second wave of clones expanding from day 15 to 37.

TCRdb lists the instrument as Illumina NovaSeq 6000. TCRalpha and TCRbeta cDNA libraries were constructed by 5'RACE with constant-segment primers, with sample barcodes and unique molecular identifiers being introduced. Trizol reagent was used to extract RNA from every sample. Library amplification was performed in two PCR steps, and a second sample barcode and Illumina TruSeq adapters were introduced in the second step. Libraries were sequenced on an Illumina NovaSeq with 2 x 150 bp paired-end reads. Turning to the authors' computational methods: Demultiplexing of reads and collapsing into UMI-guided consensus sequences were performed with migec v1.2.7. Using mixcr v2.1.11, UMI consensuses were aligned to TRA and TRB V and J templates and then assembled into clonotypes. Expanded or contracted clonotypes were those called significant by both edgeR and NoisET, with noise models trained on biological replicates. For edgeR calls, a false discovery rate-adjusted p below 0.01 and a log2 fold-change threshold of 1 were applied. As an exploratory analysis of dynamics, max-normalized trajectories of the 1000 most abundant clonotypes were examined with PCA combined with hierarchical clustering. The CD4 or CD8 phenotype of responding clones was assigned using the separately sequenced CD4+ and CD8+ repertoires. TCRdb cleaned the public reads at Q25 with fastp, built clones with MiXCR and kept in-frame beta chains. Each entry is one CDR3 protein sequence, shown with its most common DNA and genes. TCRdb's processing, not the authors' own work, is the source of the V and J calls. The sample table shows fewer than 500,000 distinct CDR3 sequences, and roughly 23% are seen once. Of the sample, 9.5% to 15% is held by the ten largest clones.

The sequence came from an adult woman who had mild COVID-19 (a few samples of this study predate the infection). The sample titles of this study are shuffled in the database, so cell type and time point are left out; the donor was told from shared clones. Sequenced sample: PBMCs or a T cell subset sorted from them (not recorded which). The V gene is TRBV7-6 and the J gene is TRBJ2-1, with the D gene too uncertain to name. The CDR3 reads CASSRDTYNEQFF. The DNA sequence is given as TGTGCCAGCAGCCGCGACACCTACAATGAGCAGTTCTTC.